The entry below describes one T cell receptor (beta chain). Its antigen remains unidentified. Every molecule of TCR cDNA had its own unique molecular identifier. TCRdb used MiXCR to reprocess the 5' RACE reads, holding one entry per CDR3 protein. The sample yields about 9,100 distinct CDR3 sequences, approximately 6.3% seen once. The data derive from a study of spatial heterogeneity in lung cancer. Study overall: Alpha-chain sequences were detected in numbers that were consistently lower than beta-chain sequences.

Regarding time point: sample taken at primary tumor resection. Just over 70 TRACERx patients with early, untreated non-small cell lung cancer donated samples. The study sequenced unsorted whole RNA from tumor, nontumor lung or frozen PBMC. Deletions cut 5 bases from V and 4 bases from J, with 17 bases between. This CDR3 region has 15 residues. Germline CDR1 reads SEHNR; CDR2 reads FQNEAQ (reference sequence). The study's findings and limits: It was found that expanded intratumoral alpha and beta TCR counts tracked tumor mutation counts.

The chain couples TRBV7-9 to TRBJ1-2; D gene uncertain. The TCR was taken from a female donor with early-stage non-small cell lung cancer. The specimen comprised lung tumor tissue, sampled at surgery. As DNA, the CDR3 is TGTGCCAGCAGCGACGGAAAGGATGTTATCTATGGCTACACCTTC. Translating it yields CASSDGKDVIYGYTF.